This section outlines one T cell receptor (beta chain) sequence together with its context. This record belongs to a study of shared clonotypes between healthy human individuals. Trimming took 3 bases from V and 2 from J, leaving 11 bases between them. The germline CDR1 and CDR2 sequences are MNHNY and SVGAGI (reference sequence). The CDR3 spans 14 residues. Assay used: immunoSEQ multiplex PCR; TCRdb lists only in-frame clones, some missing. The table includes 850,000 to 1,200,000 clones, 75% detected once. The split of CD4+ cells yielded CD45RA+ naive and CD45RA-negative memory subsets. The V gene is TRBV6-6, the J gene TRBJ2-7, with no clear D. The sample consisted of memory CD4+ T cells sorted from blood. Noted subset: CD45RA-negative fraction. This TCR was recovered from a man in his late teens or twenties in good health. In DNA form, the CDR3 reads TGTGCCAGCAGTTATACCGAAACTACCTACGAGCAGTACTTC. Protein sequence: CASSYTETTYEQYF.